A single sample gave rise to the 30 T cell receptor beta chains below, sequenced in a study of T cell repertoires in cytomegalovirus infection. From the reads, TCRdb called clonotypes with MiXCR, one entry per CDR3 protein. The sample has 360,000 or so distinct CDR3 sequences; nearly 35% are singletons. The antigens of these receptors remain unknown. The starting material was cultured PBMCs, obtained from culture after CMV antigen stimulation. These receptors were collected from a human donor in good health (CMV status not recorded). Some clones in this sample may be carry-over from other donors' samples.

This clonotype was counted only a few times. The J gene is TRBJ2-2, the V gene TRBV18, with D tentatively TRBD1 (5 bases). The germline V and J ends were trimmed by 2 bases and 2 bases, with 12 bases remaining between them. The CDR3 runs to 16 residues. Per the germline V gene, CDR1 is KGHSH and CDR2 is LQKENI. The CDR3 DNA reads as TGTGCCAGCTCACCATTTGGGGCAGGAAACACCGGGGAGCTGTTTTTT. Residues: CASSPFGAGNTGELFF.

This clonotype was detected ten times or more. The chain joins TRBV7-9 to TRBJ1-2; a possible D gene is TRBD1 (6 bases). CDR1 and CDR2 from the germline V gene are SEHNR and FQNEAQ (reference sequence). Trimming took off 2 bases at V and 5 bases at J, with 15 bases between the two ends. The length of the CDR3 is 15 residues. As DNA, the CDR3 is TGTGCCAGCAGCTTAAACGACCAGGGGATTTATGGCTACACCTTC. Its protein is CASSLNDQGIYGYTF.

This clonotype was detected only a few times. CDR3: CASSQDLVLAGSRRQETQYF. CDR3 in DNA: TGCGCCAGCAGCCAAGATCTAGTACTAGCGGGTTCCCGACGGCAAGAGACCCAGTACTTC. The chain has TRBV4-1 and TRBJ2-5; 9 nucleotides line up with TRBD2. Germline V gives CDR1 MGHRA, CDR2 YSYEKL. The CDR3 totals 20 residues. V was clipped by 0 bases and J by 2 bases; unmatched bases: 16.

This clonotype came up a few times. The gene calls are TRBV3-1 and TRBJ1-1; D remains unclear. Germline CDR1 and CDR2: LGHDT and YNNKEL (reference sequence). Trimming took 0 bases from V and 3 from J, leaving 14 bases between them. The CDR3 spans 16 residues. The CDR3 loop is CASSQEVAHTHTEAFF. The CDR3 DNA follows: TGTGCCAGCAGCCAAGAAGTCGCACACACCCACACTGAAGCTTTCTTT.

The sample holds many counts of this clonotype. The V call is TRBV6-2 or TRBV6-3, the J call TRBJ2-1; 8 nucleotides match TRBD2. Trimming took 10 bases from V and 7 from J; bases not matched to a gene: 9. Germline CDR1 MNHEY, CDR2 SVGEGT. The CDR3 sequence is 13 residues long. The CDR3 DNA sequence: TGTGCCATAGCAGCGGGAGATATGAATGAGCAGTTCTTC. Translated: CAIAAGDMNEQFF.

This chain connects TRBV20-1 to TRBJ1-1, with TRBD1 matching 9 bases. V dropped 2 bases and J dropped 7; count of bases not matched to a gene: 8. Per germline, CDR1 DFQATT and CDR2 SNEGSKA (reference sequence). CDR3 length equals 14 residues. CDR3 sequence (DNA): TGCAGTGCTAGACCTGGGACAGGGACCAATGAAGCTTTCTTT. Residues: CSARPGTGTNEAFF.

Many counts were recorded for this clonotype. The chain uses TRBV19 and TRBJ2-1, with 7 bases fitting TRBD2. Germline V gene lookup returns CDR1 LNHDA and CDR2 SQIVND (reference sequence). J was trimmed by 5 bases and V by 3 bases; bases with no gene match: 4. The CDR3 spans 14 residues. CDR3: CASSIGGGDNEQFF. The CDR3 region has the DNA TGTGCCAGTAGTATTGGGGGGGGGGACAATGAGCAGTTCTTC.

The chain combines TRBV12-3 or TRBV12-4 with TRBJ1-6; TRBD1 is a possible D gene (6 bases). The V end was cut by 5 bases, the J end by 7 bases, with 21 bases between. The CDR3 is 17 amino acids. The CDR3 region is CASSGPAGGLPNSPLHF. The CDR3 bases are TGTGCCAGCAGTGGTCCGGCCGGGGGGCTTCCGAATTCACCCCTCCACTTT.

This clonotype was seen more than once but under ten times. This CDR3 is CASSFNGAGNQPQHF. The CDR3 coding sequence is TGTGCCAGCAGTTTTAATGGGGCAGGGAATCAGCCCCAGCATTTT. J is TRBJ1-5 and V is TRBV12-3 or TRBV12-4; weak D call: TRBD1 (5 bases). This CDR3 is 15 amino acids long. V lost 3 bases to trimming and J lost 4 bases, with 13 bases between them.

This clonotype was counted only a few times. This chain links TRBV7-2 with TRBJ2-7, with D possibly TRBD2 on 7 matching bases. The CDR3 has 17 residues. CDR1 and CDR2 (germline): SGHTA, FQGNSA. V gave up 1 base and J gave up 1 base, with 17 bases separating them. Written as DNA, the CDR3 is TGTGCCAGCAGCTTAGTAGGGGGACCGGGAGGATCCTACGAGCAGTACGTC. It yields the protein CASSLVGGPGGSYEQYV.

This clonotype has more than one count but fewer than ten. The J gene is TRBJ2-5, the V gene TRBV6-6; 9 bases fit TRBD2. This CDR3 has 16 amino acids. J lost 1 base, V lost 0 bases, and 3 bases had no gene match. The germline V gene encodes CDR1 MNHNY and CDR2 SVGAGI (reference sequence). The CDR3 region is CASSYSSGSFQETQYF. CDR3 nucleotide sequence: TGTGCCAGCAGTTACTCTAGCGGGAGTTTCCAAGAGACCCAGTACTTC.

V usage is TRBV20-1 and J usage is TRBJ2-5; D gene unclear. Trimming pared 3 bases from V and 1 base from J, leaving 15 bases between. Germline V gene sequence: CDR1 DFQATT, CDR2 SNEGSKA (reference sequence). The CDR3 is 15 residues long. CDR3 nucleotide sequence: TGCAGTGCTAGCCCTCGGGCTAGTTTCCAAGAGACCCAGTACTTC. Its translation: CSASPRASFQETQYF.

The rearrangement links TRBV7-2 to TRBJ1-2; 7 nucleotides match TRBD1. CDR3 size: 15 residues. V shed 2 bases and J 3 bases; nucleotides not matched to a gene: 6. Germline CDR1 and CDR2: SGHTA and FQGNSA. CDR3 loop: CASSLYRDSYYGYTF. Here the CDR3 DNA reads TGTGCCAGCAGCTTATACCGGGACAGCTACTATGGCTACACCTTC.

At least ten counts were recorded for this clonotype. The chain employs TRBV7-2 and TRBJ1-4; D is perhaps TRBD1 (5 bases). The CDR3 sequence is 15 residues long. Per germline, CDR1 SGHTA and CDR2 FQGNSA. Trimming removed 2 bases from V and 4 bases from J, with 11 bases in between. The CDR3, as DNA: TGTGCCAGCAGCTTATCAGGGAATAGTAATGAAAAACTGTTTTTT. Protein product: CASSLSGNSNEKLFF.

CDR3 region: CASSTDRRLAGESYEQYF. As DNA, the CDR3 is TGTGCCAGCAGCACGGACAGACGACTAGCGGGAGAGTCCTACGAGCAGTACTTC. V gene TRBV5-6 combines with J gene TRBJ2-7; 12 bases are a match to TRBD2. Trimming removed 4 bases from V and 1 base from J; junction bases left unmatched: 12. Germline CDR1 is SGHDT and CDR2 is YYEEEE. CDR3 length: 18 amino acids.

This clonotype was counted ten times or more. CDR3 amino acids: CASSEGGNRELFF. Here the CDR3 DNA reads TGCGCCAGCAGTGAGGGGGGCAACCGGGAGCTGTTTTTT. The genes are TRBV10-1 and TRBJ2-2, with D perhaps TRBD1 (6 bases). The germline V and J ends were trimmed by 2 bases and 9 bases, with 10 bases remaining between them. The CDR3 is made up of 13 amino acids. CDR1 and CDR2 from the germline V gene are WNHNN and SYGVQD (reference sequence).

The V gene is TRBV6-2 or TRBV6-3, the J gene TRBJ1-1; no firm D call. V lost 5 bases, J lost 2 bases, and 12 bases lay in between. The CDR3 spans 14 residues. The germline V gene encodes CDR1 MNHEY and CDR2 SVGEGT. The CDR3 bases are TGTGCCAGCAGTGTTAGAACAGTTAACACTGAAGCTTTCTTT. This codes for CASSVRTVNTEAFF.

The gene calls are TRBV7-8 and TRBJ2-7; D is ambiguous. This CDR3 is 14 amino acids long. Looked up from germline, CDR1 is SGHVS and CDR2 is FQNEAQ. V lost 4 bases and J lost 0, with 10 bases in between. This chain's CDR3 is CASSSTVSSYEQYF. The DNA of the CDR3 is TGTGCCAGCAGCTCGACGGTGAGCTCCTACGAGCAGTACTTC.

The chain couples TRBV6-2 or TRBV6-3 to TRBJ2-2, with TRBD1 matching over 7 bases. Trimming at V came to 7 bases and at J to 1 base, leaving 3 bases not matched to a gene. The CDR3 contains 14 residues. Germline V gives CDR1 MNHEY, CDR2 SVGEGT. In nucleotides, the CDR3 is TGTGCCAGCACCGGACAGGTGAACACCGGGGAGCTGTTTTTT. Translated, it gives CASTGQVNTGELFF.

Written as DNA, the CDR3 is TGTGCCAGTCGGACGACCGGGACAGGGGGTGTACCCCTCCACTTT. The encoded protein is CASRTTGTGGVPLHF. The J gene is TRBJ1-6, the V gene TRBV19; 11 nucleotides agree with TRBD1. Germline CDR1 LNHDA, CDR2 SQIVND (reference sequence). The length of the CDR3 is 15 residues. V trimming: 8 bases; J trimming: 12 bases; junction bases outside the gene matches: 12.

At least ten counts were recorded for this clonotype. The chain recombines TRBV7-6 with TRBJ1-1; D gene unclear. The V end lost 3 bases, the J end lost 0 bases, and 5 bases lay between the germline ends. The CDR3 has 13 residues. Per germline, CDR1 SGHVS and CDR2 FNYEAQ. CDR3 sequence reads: CASSLDLNTEAFF. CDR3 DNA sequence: TGTGCCAGCAGCTTGGACCTGAACACTGAAGCTTTCTTT.

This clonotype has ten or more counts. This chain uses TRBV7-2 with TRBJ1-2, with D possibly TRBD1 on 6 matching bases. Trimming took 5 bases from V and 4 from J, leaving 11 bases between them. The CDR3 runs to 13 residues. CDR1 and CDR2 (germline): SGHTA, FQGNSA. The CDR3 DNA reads TGTGCCAGCAGCCCAGGGGCCACCTATGGCTACACCTTC. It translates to CASSPGATYGYTF.

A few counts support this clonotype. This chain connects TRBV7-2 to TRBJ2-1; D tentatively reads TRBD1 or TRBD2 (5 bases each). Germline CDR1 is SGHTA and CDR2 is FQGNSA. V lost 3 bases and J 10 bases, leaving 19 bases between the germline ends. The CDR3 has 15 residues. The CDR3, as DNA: TGTGCCAGCAGCTTCCGAGGGGAGATCTACCTCGAGCAGTTCTTC. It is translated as CASSFRGEIYLEQFF.

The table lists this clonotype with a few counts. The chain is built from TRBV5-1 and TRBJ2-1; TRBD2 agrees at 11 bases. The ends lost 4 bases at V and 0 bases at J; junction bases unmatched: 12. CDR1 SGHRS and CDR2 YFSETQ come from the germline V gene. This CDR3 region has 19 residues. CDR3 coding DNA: TGCGCCAGCAGCGACCGACTAGCGGGGTTACTAAGCTCCTACAATGAGCAGTTCTTC. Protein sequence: CASSDRLAGLLSSYNEQFF. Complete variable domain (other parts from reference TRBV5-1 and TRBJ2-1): KAGVTQTPRYLIKTRGQQVTLSCSPISGHRSVSWYQQTPGQGLQFLFEYFSETQRNKGNFPGRFSGRQFSNSRSEMNVSTLELGDSALYLCASSDRLAGLLSSYNEQFFGPGTRLTVL.

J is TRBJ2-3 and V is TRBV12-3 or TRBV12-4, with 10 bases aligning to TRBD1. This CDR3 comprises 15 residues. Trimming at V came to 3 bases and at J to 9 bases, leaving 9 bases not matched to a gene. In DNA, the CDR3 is TGTGCCAGCAGTTTTGGGACAGGGGATACTCTCACGCAGTATTTT. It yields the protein CASSFGTGDTLTQYF.

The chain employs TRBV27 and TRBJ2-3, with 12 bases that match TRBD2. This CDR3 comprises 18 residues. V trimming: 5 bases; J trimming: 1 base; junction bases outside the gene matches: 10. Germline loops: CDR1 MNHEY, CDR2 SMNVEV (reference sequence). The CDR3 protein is CASSRRLAGVLGTDTQYF. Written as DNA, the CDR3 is TGTGCCAGCAGTCGGAGACTAGCGGGAGTCCTAGGCACAGATACGCAGTATTTT.

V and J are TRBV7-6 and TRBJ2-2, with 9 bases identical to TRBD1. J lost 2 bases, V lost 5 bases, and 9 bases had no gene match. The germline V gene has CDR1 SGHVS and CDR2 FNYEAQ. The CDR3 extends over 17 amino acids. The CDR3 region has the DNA TGTGCCAGCAGCCCCCGGACAGGGGCCCTTAACACCGGGGAGCTGTTTTTT. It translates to CASSPRTGALNTGELFF.

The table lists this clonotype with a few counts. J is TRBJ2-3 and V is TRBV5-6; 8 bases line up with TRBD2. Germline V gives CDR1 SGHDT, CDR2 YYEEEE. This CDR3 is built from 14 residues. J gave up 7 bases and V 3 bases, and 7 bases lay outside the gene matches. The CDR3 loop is CASSSGTSPYTQYF. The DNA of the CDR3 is TGTGCCAGCAGCTCCGGGACTAGTCCCTATACGCAGTATTTT.

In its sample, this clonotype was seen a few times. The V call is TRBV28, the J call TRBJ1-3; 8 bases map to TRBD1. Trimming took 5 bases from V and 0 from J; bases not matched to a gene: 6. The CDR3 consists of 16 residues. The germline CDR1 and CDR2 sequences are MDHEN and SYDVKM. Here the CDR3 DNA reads TGTGCCAGCAGTCTTTCAGGGGGCCCCTCTGGAAACACCATATATTTT. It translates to CASSLSGGPSGNTIYF.

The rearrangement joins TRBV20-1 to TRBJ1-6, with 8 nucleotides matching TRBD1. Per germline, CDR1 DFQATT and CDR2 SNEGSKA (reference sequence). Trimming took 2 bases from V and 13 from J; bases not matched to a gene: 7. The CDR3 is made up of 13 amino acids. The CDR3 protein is CSARTDRVKPLHF. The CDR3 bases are TGCAGTGCTAGAACGGACAGGGTAAAGCCCCTCCACTTT.